This T cell receptor beta chain came from a study of blood T cell repertoires in COVID-19. Study-level information: The samples span acute and convalescent COVID-19 from the United States, Italy and Spain.

Method: immunoSEQ multiplex PCR; TCRdb's copy keeps in-frame clones and lacks some. The sample includes a few hundred thousand clones, more than 70% of them seen just once. Source material: PBMCs or T cells enriched from blood (not recorded which). The sequence was collected from a man younger than 40 with acute COVID-19.

Here the CDR3 reads CASSPRAAGLTYNEQFF. CDR3 DNA sequence: TGTGCCAGCAGCCCTAGAGCAGCGGGACTAACCTACAATGAGCAGTTCTTC. The V call is TRBV7-2, the J call TRBJ2-1, with TRBD2 identical over 7 bases. The CDR3 runs 17 residues. CDR1 is SGHTA, CDR2 FQGNSA, per germline. Trimming at V came to 5 bases and at J to 2 bases, leaving 12 bases not matched to a gene.